This is a list of T cell receptor beta chains from one sample in a study of blood T cell repertoires in COVID-19. The repertoire was sequenced with immunoSEQ multiplex PCR; TCRdb's copy has only in-frame clones and lacks some. Of some 80,000 clones in the sample, 88% were seen once. Sequenced input: peripheral blood. Receptors were obtained from a human donor in a cohort sampled during active COVID-19. CDR3s include the opening cysteine and the closing phenylalanine or tryptophan. The D gene is left open where the match is weak. Some rows mark clone size as missing; the rest say once, few, many or name a class of expanded clone.

>TRBV11-2|TRBD2|.|TRBJ2-7
TGTGCCAGTACGAGAGGACTAGCGGGACCCTACGAGCAGTACTTC
CASTRGLAGPYEQYF
>TRBV2|TRBD2|.|TRBJ2-5
TGTGCCAGCACCTACGCGACTAGCGCAGAGACCCAGTACTTC
CASTYATSAETQYF
>TRBV5-4|.|once|TRBJ1-2
TGTGCCAGCAGCCCGGGGGGTCTTAACTATGGCTACACCTTC
CASSPGGLNYGYTF
>TRBV15|.|.|TRBJ2-7
TGTGCCACCAGCATGGACATCTCCTACGAGCAGTACTTC
CATSMDISYEQYF
>TRBV19|.|.|TRBJ2-1
TGTGCCAGTAGCTCACAATTATACAATGAGCAGTTCTTC
CASSSQLYNEQFF
>TRBV7-9|.|.|TRBJ2-1
TGTGCCAGCAGCTTAGAGGGCGGGAATGAGCAGTTCTTC
CASSLEGGNEQFF
>TRBV9|.|.|TRBJ2-7
TGTGCCAGCAGCCCCTTAGCGGACTCCTACGAGCAGTACTTC
CASSPLADSYEQYF
>TRBV5-1|TRBD2|.|TRBJ2-5
TGCGCCAGCAGCTCCGGGACTAGCGGGGGGATGTCGCTAGAGACCCAGTACTTC
CASSSGTSGGMSLETQYF
>TRBV28|.|once|TRBJ2-6
TGTGCCAGCAGTTTTGACAGGTCTGGGGCCAACGTCCTGACTTTC
CASSFDRSGANVLTF
>TRBV5-4|.|.|TRBJ2-1
TGTGCCAGCAGCTTGGTCGGTTCCCCAGCGAGGGAGCAGTTCTTC
CASSLVGSPAREQFF
>TRBV3-1/TRBV3-2|.|.|TRBJ2-3
TGTGCCAGCAGCCAAACACCAGACAAGACAGATACGCAGTATTTT
CASSQTPDKTDTQYF
>TRBV19|TRBD1|few|TRBJ2-2
TGTGCAATTGGGGACAGGGTTAACACCGGGGAGCTGTTTTTT
CAIGDRVNTGELFF
>TRBV6-5|TRBD2|.|TRBJ2-7
TGTGCCAGCAGTTTCGGACTAGCTGGGGAGCAGTACTTC
CASSFGLAGEQYF
>TRBV3-1/TRBV3-2|TRBD1|.|TRBJ2-7
TGTGCCAGCAGCCAAAGGGGGCGGAGCGAGCAGTACTTC
CASSQRGRSEQYF
>TRBV7-8|.|.|TRBJ1-3
TGTGCCAGCAGCTTAGAGTTGAGGGGAAACACCATATATTTT
CASSLELRGNTIYF
>TRBV19|.|once|TRBJ1-1
TGTGCCAGTAGTATCGGCAGGCACACTGAAGCTTTCTTT
CASSIGRHTEAFF
>TRBV6-6|TRBD1|.|TRBJ1-5
TGTGCCAGCAGTGCCCGGGACAGAGGTATTTATCAGCCCCAGCATTTT
CASSARDRGIYQPQHF
>TRBV7-2|.|.|TRBJ2-5
TGTGCCAGCAGCTTAGCGGGACGGGGGGAGACCCAGTACTTC
CASSLAGRGETQYF
>TRBV29-1|.|.|TRBJ1-2
TGCAGCGTTGAGAGGGCGACAGGCCTAACTAACTATGGCTACACCTTC
CSVERATGLTNYGYTF
>TRBV6-5|TRBD2|.|TRBJ2-1
TGTGCCAGCAGTTACCGCCGAGCGGGGTACAATGAGCAGTTCTTC
CASSYRRAGYNEQFF
>TRBV6-1|.|.|TRBJ1-3
TGTGCCAGCAGTGAACCAGGACTGCTCTCTGGAAACACCATATATTTT
CASSEPGLLSGNTIYF
>TRBV4-1|.|once|TRBJ2-6
TGCGCCAGCAGCCAAGAGCGGCTCTCTGGGGCCAACGTCCTGACTTTC
CASSQERLSGANVLTF